The 15 T cell receptor beta chains below were found in one sample sequenced in a study of blood T cell repertoires in COVID-19. Repertoires were generated with immunoSEQ multiplex PCR, while TCRdb's copy carries only in-frame clones and drops some. The sample lists about 250,000 clones, 89% seen once, with roughly 0.96% in the top ten. Specimen: peripheral blood. Every receptor here comes from a woman aged 40 to 50 who had recovered from COVID-19.

The V gene is TRBV13, the J gene TRBJ2-3; D uncertain. Trimming stripped 5 bases from V and 3 bases from J, with 9 bases between. The CDR3 consists of 13 residues. Per germline, CDR1 PRHDT and CDR2 FYEKMQ (reference sequence). In DNA, the CDR3 is TGTGCCAGCAGCCCCCCGAGGACAGATACGCAGTATTTT. Protein sequence: CASSPPRTDTQYF.

The V gene is TRBV28, the J gene TRBJ1-2; weak D call: TRBD1 (5 bases). V lost 3 bases and J 4 bases, leaving 15 bases between the germline ends. This CDR3 is 15 amino acids long. Germline V lookup: CDR1 MDHEN, CDR2 SYDVKM. The DNA for the CDR3 is TGTGCCAGCAGTTTCCAGGGTCTAGTCTCCTATGGCTACACCTTC. It codes for CASSFQGLVSYGYTF.

This rearrangement joins TRBV18 to TRBJ1-2, with a weak D call TRBD1 (6 bases). The CDR3 length is 15 residues. Germline lookup yields CDR1 KGHSH and CDR2 LQKENI. The V and J ends lost 3 bases and 3 bases respectively, with 14 bases between them. CDR3 sequence: CASSPGAGRDYGYTF. CDR3 nucleotide sequence: TGTGCCAGCTCACCGGGGGCAGGGAGGGACTATGGCTACACCTTC.

This chain connects TRBV27 to TRBJ2-5; 9 bases match TRBD2. CDR1 is MNHEY and CDR2 is SMNVEV in the germline V gene (reference sequence). The CDR3 is 16 residues long. V shed 5 bases, J shed 1 base, and the junction held 8 bases outside the gene matches. CDR3 nucleotide sequence: TGTGCCAGCAGTCCCTCGAATAGCGGGGGCCAAGAGACCCAGTACTTC. Protein product: CASSPSNSGGQETQYF.

The sample holds one count of this clone. The chain combines TRBV4-1 with TRBJ2-1; D unclear. This CDR3 region has 17 residues. Germline CDR1 reads MGHRA; CDR2 reads YSYEKL. V was clipped by 0 bases and J by 0 bases, with 12 bases between them. CDR3 amino acids: CASSQDRLGSSYNEQFF. The CDR3 bases are TGCGCCAGCAGCCAAGATAGGCTAGGTAGCTCCTACAATGAGCAGTTCTTC.

This chain joins TRBV2 and TRBJ2-7; 10 positions agree with TRBD1. CDR3 length: 16 residues. Germline CDR1 reads SNHLY; CDR2 reads FYNNEI. Trimming cost V 5 bases and J 0 bases; bases outside gene matches: 7. The CDR3 DNA follows: TGTGCCAGCAGTCCCGACCGGGACAGGGGCTCCTACGAGCAGTACTTC. Protein sequence: CASSPDRDRGSYEQYF.

The V gene is TRBV27, the J gene TRBJ1-2; TRBD1 agrees at 9 bases. The CDR3 sequence is 16 residues long. The V gene end was trimmed by 0 bases and the J gene end by 2 bases; junction bases not matched to a gene: 4. In germline, CDR1 is MNHEY, CDR2 SMNVEV (reference sequence). CDR3 DNA: TGTGCCAGCAGTTTATCGGGACAGGGAATCAACTATGGCTACACCTTC. Its protein product is CASSLSGQGINYGYTF.

The chain recombines TRBV30 with TRBJ2-5; D ambiguous. Looked up from germline, CDR1 is GTSNPN and CDR2 is SVGIG (reference sequence). CDR3 length: 13 amino acids. The V end was cut by 1 base, the J end by 4 bases, with 10 bases between. DNA for the CDR3: TGTGCCTGGAGTGCACCCGGCGGAGAGACCCAGTACTTC. The encoded protein is CAWSAPGGETQYF.

The chain uses TRBV30 and TRBJ1-6, with TRBD1 matching over 9 bases. CDR3 length: 13 residues. V lost 5 bases and J lost 10; bases outside the gene matches: 6. Germline CDR1 GTSNPN, CDR2 SVGIG (reference sequence). In DNA, the CDR3 is TGTGCCTGGGCTACAGGGGGCCGGTCACCCCTCCACTTT. This encodes CAWATGGRSPLHF.

V is TRBV7-9 and J is TRBJ2-2, with 13 bases identical to TRBD2. V lost 2 bases to trimming and J lost 6 bases; unmatched junction nucleotides: 9. The germline gives CDR1 SEHNR, CDR2 FQNEAQ (reference sequence). This CDR3 region has 18 residues. The DNA of the CDR3 is TGTGCCAGCAGCTTATTCGAGGGGGGACTAGCGGGACCCGGGGAGCTGTTTTTT. Protein sequence: CASSLFEGGLAGPGELFF.

This clone occurred once. V and J are TRBV3-1 (or the pseudogene TRBV3-2) and TRBJ2-7; perhaps TRBD1 as D (6 bases). The V end was cut by 0 bases, the J end by 9 bases, with 15 bases between. CDR3 length: 14 amino acids. Looked up from germline, CDR1 is LGHDT and CDR2 is YNNKEL (reference sequence). The DNA of the CDR3 is TGTGCCAGCAGCCAAGAAGGGACAAACTCCGGGCAGTACTTC. Amino acids: CASSQEGTNSGQYF.

This sequence joins TRBV6-5 and TRBJ1-2; D might be TRBD1 (6 bases). This CDR3 contains 14 residues. CDR1 MNHEY and CDR2 SVGAGI come from the germline V gene. Deletions cut 7 bases from V and 0 bases from J, with 12 bases between. CDR3 DNA: TGTGCCAGCACTCTGACAGGTCCTAACTATGGCTACACCTTC. Encoded protein: CASTLTGPNYGYTF.

This clone came up once. The rearrangement uses TRBV4-1 and TRBJ1-1, with D maybe TRBD1 (6 bases). V lost 3 bases and J lost 1, with 12 bases in between. This CDR3 is 15 amino acids long. Germline V gene lookup returns CDR1 MGHRA and CDR2 YSYEKL. CDR3: CASSHLQGANTEAFF. In DNA form, the CDR3 reads TGCGCCAGCAGCCATTTACAGGGTGCGAACACTGAAGCTTTCTTT.

This clone appeared a single time. The chain links TRBV11-1 to TRBJ2-1; 10 bases line up with TRBD2. This CDR3 is built from 16 residues. Germline V gene lookup returns CDR1 SGHAT and CDR2 FQDESV (reference sequence). The V segment lost 5 bases and the J segment 5 bases; nucleotides outside the gene matches: 9. CDR3 in amino acids: CASSHLAGGTHNEQFF. CDR3 sequence (DNA): TGTGCCAGCAGCCACTTAGCGGGAGGCACCCACAATGAGCAGTTCTTC.

This clone was seen once. The CDR3 DNA reads TGTGCCAGCAGCTCCCCGGTTGTCAGCGGAAATTCCTACGAGCAGTACTTC. Protein: CASSSPVVSGNSYEQYF. V gene TRBV7-9 combines with J gene TRBJ2-7; tentatively, D is TRBD2 (5 bases). The CDR3 runs to 17 residues. The germline V and J ends were trimmed by 4 bases and 1 base, with 20 bases remaining between them. Germline V lookup: CDR1 SEHNR, CDR2 FQNEAQ (reference sequence).